Below are 10 T cell receptor beta chains sequenced from a single sample in a study of beta chain features in type 1 diabetes (dated by TCRdb to the late 2010s). The antigens these receptors bind are not known. Points the paper makes about the study in general: In all four CD4+ subsets, TCRB CDR3 length was moderately but significantly shorter in type 1 diabetes patients.

The method behind the library was the immunoSEQ multiplex PCR assay. All of the isolated RNA was reverse transcribed with the High Capacity cDNA Reverse Transcription Kit, so expressed TCRB transcripts were sequenced. Drawn from immuneACCESS, this table holds only the in-frame rearrangements with V and J called that TCRdb kept. Clones are partly lost; checked studies trace under half to an unresolved V gene and leave the rest unexplained. The sample records 640,000 or so clones, over 12% of which are singletons. The top ten clones comprise 0.03% to 0.045% of the sample. Sequenced input: naive CD4+ T cells from blood. The meaning of the sample's cell subset or site label: true naive CD4+ T cells. Receptors originate from a man aged 18 to 29 with type 1 diabetes.

The sample holds a few counts of this clone. The chain carries TRBV5-6 and TRBJ1-1, with D possibly matching TRBD1 (6 bases). From germline, CDR1 is SGHDT and CDR2 YYEEEE. Trimming shortened V by 3 bases and J by 1 base, and 10 bases separated the two germline ends. This CDR3 is 14 amino acids long. The CDR3 DNA reads as TGTGCCAGCAGCTCCCAGGGGTGGAACACTGAAGCTTTCTTT. Encoded protein: CASSSQGWNTEAFF.

The CDR3: CAITGDIPNTEAFF. The CDR3 DNA follows: TGTGCCATAACGGGGGACATTCCGAACACTGAAGCTTTCTTT. The chain links TRBV10-3 to TRBJ1-1, with D maybe TRBD1 (6 bases). Germline lookup yields CDR1 ENHRY and CDR2 SYGVKD. V was clipped by 9 bases and J by 1 base, with 15 bases between them. The CDR3 runs 14 residues.

The rearrangement links TRBV9 to TRBJ1-5; maybe TRBD1 (5 bases). With 0 bases removed from V and 2 bases from J, the gap between germline ends came to 9 bases. CDR1 and CDR2 from the germline V gene are SGDLS and YYNGEE. The CDR3 runs 15 residues. DNA for the CDR3: TGTGCCAGCAGCGTAGCGGGGGAAGGCAATCAGCCCCAGCATTTT. This codes for CASSVAGEGNQPQHF.

The chain has TRBV11-1 and TRBJ2-7, with 10 bases lining up with TRBD2. The J segment lost 6 bases and the V segment lost 6 bases, leaving 8 bases of the junction unmatched. From germline, CDR1 is SGHAT and CDR2 FQDESV (reference sequence). This CDR3 region has 14 residues. CDR3 coding DNA: TGTGCCAGCAGGCGAGCGGGAGGGCCTGGCGAGCAGTACTTC. Translation gives CASRRAGGPGEQYF.

This clone turned up a few times. V gene TRBV29-1 combines with J gene TRBJ1-2, with a possible D match to TRBD1 (5 bases). V lost 4 bases to trimming and J lost 1 base, with 22 bases between them. The germline CDR1 and CDR2 sequences are SQVTM and ANQGSEA. The CDR3 sequence is 17 residues long. CDR3 loop: CSVGREAYLEINYGYTF. The CDR3 region has the DNA TGCAGCGTTGGCAGGGAGGCCTACCTGGAGATTAACTATGGCTACACCTTC.

On this clone: Different DNA sequences within this sample yield the same CDR3. V is TRBV5-1 and J is TRBJ2-5; D is unresolved. The CDR3 runs to 13 residues. Trimming took 0 bases from V and 3 from J, leaving 6 bases between them. Looked up from germline, CDR1 is SGHRS and CDR2 is YFSETQ. The DNA of the CDR3 is TGCGCCAGCAGCTTGGACGGAAAAGAGACCCAGTACTTC. Residues: CASSLDGKETQYF.

The CDR3 is CASSPVRDHYEQYF. CDR3 sequence (DNA): TGTGCCAGCTCCCCCGTGCGGGACCACTACGAGCAGTACTTC. The chain carries TRBV18 and TRBJ2-7; D may be TRBD2 (6 bases). Deletions cut 6 bases from V and 3 bases from J, with 15 bases between. CDR3 length: 14 amino acids. Germline CDR1 and CDR2: KGHSH and LQKENI.

V gene TRBV10-2 combines with J gene TRBJ2-5; possibly TRBD1 for D (6 bases). The germline CDR1 and CDR2 sequences are WSHSY and SAAADI. The CDR3 sequence is 15 residues long. V was clipped by 10 bases and J by 5 bases, with 23 bases between them. The DNA of the CDR3 is TGCGCCACCATGGACAGTGGAGGTATTTCGGAGACCCAGTACTTC. This gives the protein CATMDSGGISETQYF.

This chain joins TRBV19 and TRBJ2-2; TRBD2 aligns across 8 bases. Germline loops: CDR1 LNHDA, CDR2 SQIVND (reference sequence). After removal of 3 bases from V and 6 bases from J, the junction contained 6 bases not matched to a gene. CDR3 length: 15 residues. The CDR3 reads CASSMGTSMAGELFF. As DNA, the CDR3 is TGTGCCAGTAGTATGGGGACTAGTATGGCCGGGGAGCTGTTTTTT.

This clone appeared a few times. This chain connects TRBV2 to TRBJ2-5; 8 bases align to TRBD2. V trimming: 3 bases; J trimming: 3 bases; junction bases outside the gene matches: 6. Per the germline V gene, CDR1 is SNHLY and CDR2 is FYNNEI. This CDR3 has 15 amino acids. CDR3 DNA sequence: TGTGCCAGCAGTGAGCAGGGACTAGGGGAAGAGACCCAGTACTTC. This encodes CASSEQGLGEETQYF.